This T cell receptor (beta chain) was recovered during a study of T cells expressing NK-cell markers. Study-level background: The TCR beta repertoires originated in sorted CD3+CD56+NKG2C+, CD3+CD56+NKG2C- and CD3+CD56-NKG2C+ T cells. Sequenced donors, eight in total, included seven who were HCMV-seropositive and one who was seronegative. Study outcomes and limitations: One observes that, in several donors, these clonotypes were also the leading ones within the CD3+CD56-NKG2C+ fraction.

TCR beta cDNA was made by 5'RACE template switching with UMIs. TCRdb re-called the 5' RACE reads and catalogs CDR3 proteins one per entry, DNA excluded. This specimen shows under 600,000 distinct CDR3 sequences; the ten leading clones hold 1.4%. The CDR3 runs 14 residues. Germline lookup yields CDR1 SGHTA and CDR2 FQGTGA. About this clonotype itself: Its antigen is currently unknown.

Sequencing was done on a sample of blood T cells: a sorted CD56 or NKG2C T cell subset, CD4+ or CD8+ T cells, or bulk PBMC T cells (not recorded which). The chain has TRBV7-3 and TRBJ2-1; TCRdb proposes TRBD1, but this gene call is untestable without DNA. The TCR comes from a woman aged 50 to 60 in good health. The CDR3 reads CASSSAGGVNEQFF.